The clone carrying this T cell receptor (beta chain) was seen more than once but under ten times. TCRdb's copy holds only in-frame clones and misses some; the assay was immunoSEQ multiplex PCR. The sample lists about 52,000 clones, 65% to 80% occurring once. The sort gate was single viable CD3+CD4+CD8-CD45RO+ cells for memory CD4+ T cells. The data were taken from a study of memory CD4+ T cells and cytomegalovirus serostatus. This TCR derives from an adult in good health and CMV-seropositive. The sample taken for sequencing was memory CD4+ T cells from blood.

The DNA of the CDR3 is TGCGCCAGCAGCCTTGAGGAGGGGAACACTGAAGCTTTCTTT. It encodes CASSLEEGNTEAFF. The chain recombines TRBV4-1 with TRBJ1-1, with D unresolved. V was cut by 4 bases and J by 1 base, with 10 bases left in between. Germline CDR1 and CDR2: MGHRA and YSYEKL. This CDR3 region has 14 residues.